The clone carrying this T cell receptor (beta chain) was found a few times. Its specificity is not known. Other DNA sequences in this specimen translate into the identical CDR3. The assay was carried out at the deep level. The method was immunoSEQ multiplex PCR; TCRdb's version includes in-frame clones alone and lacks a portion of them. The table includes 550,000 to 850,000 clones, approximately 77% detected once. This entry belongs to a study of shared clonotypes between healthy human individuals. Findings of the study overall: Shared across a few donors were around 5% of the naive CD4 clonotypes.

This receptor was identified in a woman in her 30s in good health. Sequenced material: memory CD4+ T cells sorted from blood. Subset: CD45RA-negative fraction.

This CDR3 reads CASSPAWGNTEAFF. CDR3 DNA: TGTGCCAGCAGTCCAGCGTGGGGGAACACTGAAGCTTTCTTT. The V gene is TRBV28, the J gene TRBJ1-1; D not certain. There are 14 residues in the CDR3. Trimming left V 5 bases short and J 1 base short, with 11 bases between. CDR1 MDHEN and CDR2 SYDVKM come from the germline V gene.